This TCR beta chain was profiled in a study of T cell changes during pregnancy in multiple sclerosis. The data were produced by immunoSEQ multiplex PCR, yet TCRdb's version contains in-frame clones alone and is incomplete. The sample consists of approximately 60,000 clones, approximately 93% of them appearing once. Germline V gene data show CDR1 as GTSNPN and CDR2 as SVGIG (reference sequence). With V trimmed by 5 bases and J by 4 bases, 8 bases remained unmatched. The CDR3 loop spans 14 amino acids. The sequence was obtained from a female donor with multiple sclerosis, enrolled in a pregnancy study. The V gene is TRBV30, the J gene TRBJ2-7; 10 nucleotides line up with TRBD1. Sequencing used CD8+ T cells from peripheral blood mononuclear cells, obtained in the second trimester of pregnancy. CDR3 nucleotides: TGTGCCTGGTTACCGGGACAGGGGTTTTACGAGCAGTACTTC. Translation gives CAWLPGQGFYEQYF.